This TCR beta chain was obtained from a study of blood T cell repertoires in COVID-19. Overall study context: The United States, Italy and Spain were the sources of the acute and convalescent COVID-19 samples.

Produced via immunoSEQ multiplex PCR; TCRdb's table is partial and in-frame only. This sample yields around 100,000 clones, of which approximately 84% are seen a single time; less than 10% belongs to the top ten. The TCR originated in a man in his forties with active or convalescent COVID-19. The sequenced material came from peripheral blood.

CDR3 amino acids: CASSPSVGGRTIYF. The CDR3 DNA sequence: TGTGCCAGCAGCCCCAGTGTCGGGGGGCGGACCATATATTTT. The chain couples TRBV27 to TRBJ1-3; TRBD1 might be the D (6 bases). Looked up from germline, CDR1 is MNHEY and CDR2 is SMNVEV (reference sequence). Deletions cut 6 bases from V and 10 bases from J, with 19 bases between. There are 14 residues in the CDR3.